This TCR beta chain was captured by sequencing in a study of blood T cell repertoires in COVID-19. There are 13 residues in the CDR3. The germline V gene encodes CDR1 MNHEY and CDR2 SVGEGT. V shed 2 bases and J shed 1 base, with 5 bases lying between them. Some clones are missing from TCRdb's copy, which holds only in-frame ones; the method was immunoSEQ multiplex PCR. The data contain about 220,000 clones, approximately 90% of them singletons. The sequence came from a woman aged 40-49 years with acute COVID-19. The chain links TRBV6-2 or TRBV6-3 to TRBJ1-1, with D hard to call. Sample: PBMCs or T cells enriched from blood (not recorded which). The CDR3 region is CASSYAANTEAFF. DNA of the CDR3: TGTGCCAGCAGTTACGCGGCGAACACTGAAGCTTTCTTT.